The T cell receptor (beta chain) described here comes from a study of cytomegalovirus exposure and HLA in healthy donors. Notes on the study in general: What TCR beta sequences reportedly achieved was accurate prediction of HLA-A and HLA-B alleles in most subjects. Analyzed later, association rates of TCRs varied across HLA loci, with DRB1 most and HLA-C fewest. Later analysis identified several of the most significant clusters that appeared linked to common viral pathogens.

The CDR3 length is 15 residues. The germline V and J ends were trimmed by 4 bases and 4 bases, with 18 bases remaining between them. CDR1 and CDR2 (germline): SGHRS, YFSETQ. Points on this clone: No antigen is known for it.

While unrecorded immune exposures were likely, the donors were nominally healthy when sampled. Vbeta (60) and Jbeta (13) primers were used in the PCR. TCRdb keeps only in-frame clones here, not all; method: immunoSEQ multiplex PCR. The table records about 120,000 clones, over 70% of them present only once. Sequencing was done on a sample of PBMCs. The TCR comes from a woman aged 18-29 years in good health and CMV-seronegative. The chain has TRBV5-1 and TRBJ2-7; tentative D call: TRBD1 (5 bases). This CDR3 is CASSLRQNWEYEQYF. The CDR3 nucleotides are TGCGCCAGCAGCCTCAGACAGAATTGGGAATACGAGCAGTACTTC.